These 12 T cell receptor beta chains came from one sample sequenced in a study of long-term antiretroviral therapy in people with HIV (dated by TCRdb to between 2021 and 2024). The immunoSEQ hsTCRB v3.0 assay was used at survey level resolution for TRB variable region sequencing. Drawn from immuneACCESS, this table holds only the in-frame rearrangements with V and J called that TCRdb kept. Clones are partly lost; checked studies trace under half to an unresolved V gene and leave the rest unexplained. Present in this sample are fewer than 20,000 clones, approximately 85% of which were seen just once. Of the sample, under 8.5% falls within the top ten clones. Sequenced here: unsorted PBMCs, sampled at the start of antiretroviral therapy. The receptor source for this set is a young man with HIV.

The chain is built from TRBV29-1 and TRBJ2-1, with a weak D call TRBD1 (6 bases). Per the germline V gene, CDR1 is SQVTM and CDR2 is ANQGSEA. Trimming cost V 0 bases and J 5 bases, with 20 bases left between them. The CDR3 contains 17 residues. The CDR3 region has the DNA TGCAGCGTTGAAGATGAAGGTGTCACAGGGAAAAACAATGAGCAGTTCTTC. Amino acids: CSVEDEGVTGKNNEQFF.

This clone was recorded a few times. V gene TRBV19 combines with J gene TRBJ1-3; D not certain. The V gene's germline CDR1 is LNHDA and CDR2 SQIVND (reference sequence). The V end lost 4 bases, the J end lost 8 bases, and 21 bases lay between the germline ends. The CDR3 is 16 residues long. CDR3 in amino acids: CASSTSHFAREDTIYF. The CDR3 nucleotides are TGTGCCAGTAGTACCAGCCACTTCGCAAGGGAGGACACCATATATTTT.

The rearrangement joins TRBV28 to TRBJ1-6; weak D call: TRBD1 (5 bases). Germline values: CDR1 MDHEN, CDR2 SYDVKM. Trimming left V 5 bases short and J 7 bases short, with 12 bases between. CDR3 length: 14 amino acids. This CDR3 is CASSDPGLNSPLHF. CDR3 bases: TGTGCCAGCAGTGACCCGGGACTAAATTCACCCCTCCACTTT.

A word on this clone: This same CDR3 is encoded by further DNA sequences in the sample. The chain employs TRBV7-9 and TRBJ2-3, with D possibly matching TRBD1 (6 bases). Germline V lookup: CDR1 SEHNR, CDR2 FQNEAQ (reference sequence). The CDR3 runs 14 residues. Trimming left V 3 bases short and J 6 bases short, with 13 bases between. The CDR3 sequence is CASSLDSLLDTQYF. CDR3 sequence (DNA): TGTGCCAGCAGCTTGGACAGTCTTCTGGATACGCAGTATTTT.

The count of this clone is one. The chain uses TRBV19 and TRBJ2-1; 15 positions match TRBD2. V lost 9 bases to trimming and J lost 5 bases; unmatched junction nucleotides: 5. Germline V gene lookup returns CDR1 LNHDA and CDR2 SQIVND (reference sequence). This CDR3 is built from 15 residues. CDR3 nucleotides: TGTGCCAGCGGACTAGCGGGAGGGATCAACAATGAGCAGTTCTTC. Encoded protein: CASGLAGGINNEQFF.

V gene TRBV19 combines with J gene TRBJ2-1; 13 bases align to TRBD2. From germline, CDR1 is LNHDA and CDR2 SQIVND (reference sequence). This CDR3 comprises 18 residues. The V and J ends lost 3 bases and 2 bases, in that order; junction bases with no gene match: 7. The chain's CDR3 is CASSITSGRAATYNEQFF. The CDR3 DNA reads as TGTGCCAGTAGTATCACTAGCGGGAGGGCCGCCACCTACAATGAGCAGTTCTTC.

V and J are TRBV7-2 and TRBJ1-6; TRBD1 matches 7 bases. Germline CDR1 reads SGHTA; CDR2 reads FQGNSA. J was trimmed by 10 bases and V by 6 bases; bases with no gene match: 18. The CDR3 covers 17 residues. In DNA, the CDR3 is TGTGCCAGCAGTTACCCCCACGTAGGGGGCCCTGGGTCACCCCTCCACTTT. Translated: CASSYPHVGGPGSPLHF.

This clone was observed a handful of times. This chain connects TRBV29-1 to TRBJ2-7, with D possibly being TRBD2 (7 bases). Germline values: CDR1 SQVTM, CDR2 ANQGSEA. Trimming left V 5 bases short and J 2 bases short, with 13 bases between. CDR3 size: 13 residues. In DNA form, the CDR3 reads TGCAGCGTTAAAGGGGGGGCTGCCTACGAGCAGTACTTC. This sequence encodes CSVKGGAAYEQYF.

The chain recombines TRBV27 with TRBJ2-7, with D unresolved. The CDR3 is 13 amino acids. The V end was cut by 4 bases, the J end by 0 bases, with 7 bases between. Germline values: CDR1 MNHEY, CDR2 SMNVEV (reference sequence). CDR3 protein: CASSWRSSYEQYF. The CDR3 DNA sequence: TGTGCCAGCAGTTGGCGGAGCTCCTACGAGCAGTACTTC.

This clone was seen a handful of times. V gene TRBV19 combines with J gene TRBJ2-2; D gene ambiguous. The germline gives CDR1 LNHDA, CDR2 SQIVND (reference sequence). This CDR3 spans 13 amino acids. Trimming left V 8 bases short and J 7 bases short, with 14 bases between. The CDR3 region has the DNA TGTGCCAGTCGTGAGACTGGTATCGGGGAGCTGTTTTTT. It specifies CASRETGIGELFF. The whole variable domain, filled in from reference TRBV19 and TRBJ2-2, reads DGGITQSPKYLFRKEGQNVTLSCEQNLNHDAMYWYRQDPGQGLRLIYYSQIVNDFQKGDIAEGYSVSREKKESFPLTVTSAQKNPTAFYLCASRETGIGELFFGEGSRLTVL.

The J gene is TRBJ1-2, the V gene TRBV12-5; D perhaps matches TRBD1 (5 bases). Looked up from germline, CDR1 is LGHNT and CDR2 is FRNRAP. There are 15 residues in the CDR3. Trimming took 4 bases from V and 6 from J, leaving 18 bases between them. CDR3 DNA: TGTGCTAGTGGTTCCCCGACGGGGGGTCGGAATGGCTACACCTTC. It specifies CASGSPTGGRNGYTF.

V is TRBV28 and J is TRBJ2-2; 7 bases are a match to TRBD1. Looked up from germline, CDR1 is MDHEN and CDR2 is SYDVKM. The CDR3 is made up of 15 amino acids. With V trimmed by 2 bases and J by 3 bases, 3 bases remained unmatched. This chain's CDR3 is CASSLSQGDTGELFF. CDR3 in DNA: TGTGCCAGCAGTTTAAGCCAGGGGGACACCGGGGAGCTGTTTTTT.